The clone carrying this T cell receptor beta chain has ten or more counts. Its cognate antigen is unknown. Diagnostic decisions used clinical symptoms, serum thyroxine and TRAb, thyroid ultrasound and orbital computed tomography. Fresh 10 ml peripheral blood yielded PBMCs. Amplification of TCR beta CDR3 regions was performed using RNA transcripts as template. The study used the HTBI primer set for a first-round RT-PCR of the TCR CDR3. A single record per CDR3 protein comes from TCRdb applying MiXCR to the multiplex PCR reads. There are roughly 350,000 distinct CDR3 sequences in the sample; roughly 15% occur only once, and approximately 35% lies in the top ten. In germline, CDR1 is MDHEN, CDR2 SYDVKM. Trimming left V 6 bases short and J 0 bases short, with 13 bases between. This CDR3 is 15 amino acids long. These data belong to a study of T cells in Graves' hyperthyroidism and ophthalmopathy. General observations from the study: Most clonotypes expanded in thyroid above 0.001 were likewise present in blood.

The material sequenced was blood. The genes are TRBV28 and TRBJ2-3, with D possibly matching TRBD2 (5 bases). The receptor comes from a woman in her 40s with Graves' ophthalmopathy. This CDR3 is CASRGGGGSTDTQYF. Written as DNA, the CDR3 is TGTGCCAGCAGGGGTGGAGGTGGTAGCACAGATACGCAGTATTTT.